This paragraph reports one T cell receptor beta chain. As yet, its antigen is unknown. Extracted RNA was reverse transcribed, and the resulting cDNA served as sequencing template. Only in-frame clones appear in the TCRdb table, and some are missing; sequencing was by immunoSEQ multiplex PCR. The data show almost 250,000 clones, about two thirds seen once. Punch biopsies of lesional scalp, plus peripheral blood, were taken from alopecia areata patients. The sample is drawn from a study of CD8+ T cells in alopecia areata. Looking at the study overall: Treatment comprised oral tofacitinib, 5 to 10 mg twice daily, in treated patients. Broader study findings: Resident alphabeta T-cell populations of normal skin are likewise subject to sequencing in scalp samples.

V lost 6 bases and J lost 8, with 13 bases in between. The CDR3 is 11 amino acids. Germline CDR1 DFQATT, CDR2 SNEGSKA (reference sequence). The receptor was derived from a human donor with alopecia areata. The sequencing used CD4+ T cells sorted from blood, collected at week 0. The V gene is TRBV20-1, the J gene TRBJ1-2; D unclear. CDR3 nucleotide sequence: TGCAGTGCGCTAGAGATGCTCGGCTACACCTTC. As protein: CSALEMLGYTF.